The clone carrying this T cell receptor (beta chain) was recorded only once. V was clipped by 2 bases and J by 7 bases, with 10 bases between them. The CDR3 spans 13 residues. CDR1 and CDR2 from the germline V gene are SGHDT and YYEEEE. The record originates from a study of blood T cells in healthy people across ages. Next came a second PCR, run for about 6 to 11 cycles, which used a sample-barcoded 5' primer along with a J-beta primer mix. MiXCR, run by TCRdb on the 5' RACE reads, gives a single entry per CDR3 protein. The sample has 750,000 to 850,000 distinct CDR3 sequences; approximately 25% are singletons. These data were likewise used in another study, on T cells of mothers and their children.

This TCR was recovered from a boy aged 5-17 years in good health. This chain joins TRBV5-6 and TRBJ1-3; D gene unclear. The sample consisted of blood. This CDR3 reads CASSLLSVNTIYF. DNA for the CDR3: TGTGCCAGCAGCTTATTATCGGTGAACACCATATATTTT.